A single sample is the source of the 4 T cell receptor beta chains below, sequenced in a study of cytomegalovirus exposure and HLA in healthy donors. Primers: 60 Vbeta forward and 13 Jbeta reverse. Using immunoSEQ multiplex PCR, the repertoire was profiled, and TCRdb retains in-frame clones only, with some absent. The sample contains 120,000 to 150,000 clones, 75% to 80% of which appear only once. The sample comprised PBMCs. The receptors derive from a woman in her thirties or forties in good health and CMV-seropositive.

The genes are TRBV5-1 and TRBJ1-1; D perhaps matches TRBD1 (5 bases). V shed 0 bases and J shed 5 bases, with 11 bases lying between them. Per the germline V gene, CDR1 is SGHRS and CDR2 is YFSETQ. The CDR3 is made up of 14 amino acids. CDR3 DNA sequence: TGCGCCAGCAGCTTGGATGCCCGGGGGACTGAAGCTTTCTTT. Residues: CASSLDARGTEAFF. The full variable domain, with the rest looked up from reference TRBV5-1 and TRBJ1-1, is KAGVTQTPRYLIKTRGQQVTLSCSPISGHRSVSWYQQTPGQGLQFLFEYFSETQRNKGNFPGRFSGRQFSNSRSEMNVSTLELGDSALYLCASSLDARGTEAFFGQGTRLTVV.

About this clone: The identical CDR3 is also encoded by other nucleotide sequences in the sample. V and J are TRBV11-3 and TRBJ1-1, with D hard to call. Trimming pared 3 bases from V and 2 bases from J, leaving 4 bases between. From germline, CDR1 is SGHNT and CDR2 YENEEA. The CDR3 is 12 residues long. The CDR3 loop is CASSLLNTEAFF. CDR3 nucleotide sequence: TGTGCCAGCAGCTTGCTAAACACTGAAGCTTTCTTT.

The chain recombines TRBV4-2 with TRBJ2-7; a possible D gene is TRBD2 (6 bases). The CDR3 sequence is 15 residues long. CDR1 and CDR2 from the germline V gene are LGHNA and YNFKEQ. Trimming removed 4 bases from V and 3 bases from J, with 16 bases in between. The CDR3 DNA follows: TGTGCCAGCAGCCCATCAGGAGGGAGCCTCTACGAGCAGTACTTC. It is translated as CASSPSGGSLYEQYF.

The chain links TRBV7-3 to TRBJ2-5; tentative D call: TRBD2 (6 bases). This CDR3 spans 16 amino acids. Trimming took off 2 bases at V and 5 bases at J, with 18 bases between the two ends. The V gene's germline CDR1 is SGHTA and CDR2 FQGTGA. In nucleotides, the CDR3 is TGTGCCAGCAGCTTATTCGCGGGGATATCGGGTGAGACCCAGTACTTC. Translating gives CASSLFAGISGETQYF.